Following are 23 T cell receptor beta chains from one sample sequenced in a study of blood T cell repertoires in COVID-19. Assay: immunoSEQ multiplex PCR; the TCRdb copy retains only in-frame clones and omits some. Of 68,000 or so clones listed, around 88% are singletons. The material sequenced was peripheral blood. The receptors here all came from a woman in her seventies with acute or convalescent COVID-19.

The rearrangement joins TRBV11-3 to TRBJ2-3; TRBD2 agrees at 10 bases. J was trimmed by 6 bases and V by 6 bases; bases with no gene match: 3. Germline CDR1 and CDR2: SGHNT and YENEEA. The CDR3 runs 13 residues. The CDR3 nucleotides read TGTGCCAGCAGTCCTAGCGGGAGCGATACGCAGTATTTT. Amino acids: CASSPSGSDTQYF.

This clone was observed once. V is TRBV2 and J is TRBJ2-7; D may be TRBD2 (6 bases). The V gene lost 6 bases and the J gene lost 1 base, with 16 bases spanning the gap. This CDR3 spans 15 amino acids. Germline V gene lookup returns CDR1 SNHLY and CDR2 FYNNEI. CDR3 DNA sequence: TGTGCCAGCAGGGTCCGGGACTCCCCGTCCTACGAGCAGTACTTC. This gives the protein CASRVRDSPSYEQYF.

V gene TRBV27 combines with J gene TRBJ2-2, with 7 bases identical to TRBD2. Germline assignment: CDR1 MNHEY and CDR2 SMNVEV (reference sequence). This CDR3 spans 14 amino acids. Trimming cost V 7 bases and J 3 bases; bases outside gene matches: 5. In nucleotides, the CDR3 is TGTGCCAGCAATGGGGGAGGGTACACCGGGGAGCTGTTTTTT. It is translated as CASNGGGYTGELFF.

The chain links TRBV28 to TRBJ1-6, with TRBD1 matching over 8 bases. The CDR3 consists of 12 residues. With 5 bases clipped from V and 10 bases from J, the junction kept 1 base outside the gene matches. Germline V gene lookup returns CDR1 MDHEN and CDR2 SYDVKM. Here the CDR3 reads CASSRQGSPLHF. CDR3 DNA sequence: TGTGCCAGCAGTCGACAGGGGTCACCCCTCCACTTT.

This clone was recorded once. This rearrangement joins TRBV13 to TRBJ2-5; the match to TRBD2 covers 8 bases. The V segment lost 6 bases and the J segment 1 base; nucleotides outside the gene matches: 13. The CDR3 has 17 residues. Germline CDR1 and CDR2: PRHDT and FYEKMQ (reference sequence). The CDR3 reads CASRDSTSDSSQETQYF. In DNA form, the CDR3 reads TGTGCCAGCAGGGACTCGACTAGCGACTCTTCCCAAGAGACCCAGTACTTC.

The chain links TRBV9 to TRBJ2-2, with D possibly being TRBD1 (5 bases). Trimming pared 0 bases from V and 3 bases from J, leaving 12 bases between. This CDR3 has 16 residues. Germline CDR1 reads SGDLS; CDR2 reads YYNGEE. The CDR3 spells CASSVGKTEDTGELFF. In DNA form, the CDR3 reads TGTGCCAGCAGCGTAGGAAAGACAGAGGACACCGGGGAGCTGTTTTTT.

This sequence joins TRBV30 and TRBJ1-2; D is uncertain. This CDR3 is 13 amino acids long. Deletions cut 1 base from V and 1 base from J, with 7 bases between. Germline V CDR1 and CDR2: GTSNPN, SVGIG (reference sequence). CDR3: CAWSEQINYGYTF. For the CDR3, the DNA is TGTGCCTGGAGTGAACAGATTAACTATGGCTACACCTTC.

This clone was detected only a few times. The rearrangement links TRBV24-1 to TRBJ1-2; D remains ambiguous. Germline CDR1 is KGHDR and CDR2 is SFDVKD. The ends were cut back, 12 bases at V and 1 base at J, with 17 bases in the middle. There are 14 residues in the CDR3. The CDR3 region has the DNA TGTGCCGCCGCCTCGGGGATCGGTAACTATGGCTACACCTTC. Its protein is CAAASGIGNYGYTF.

The chain employs TRBV5-5 and TRBJ2-1, with D possibly matching TRBD1 (5 bases). The CDR3 is 15 amino acids. Deletions cut 2 bases from V and 2 bases from J, with 11 bases between. Looked up from germline, CDR1 is SGHKS and CDR2 is YYEKEE (reference sequence). CDR3 protein: CASSFAGNTYNEQFF. CDR3 in DNA: TGTGCCAGCAGCTTCGCAGGGAATACCTACAATGAGCAGTTCTTC.

The chain employs TRBV30 and TRBJ2-1; D perhaps matches TRBD2 (5 bases). Trimming took 3 bases from V and 9 from J, leaving 15 bases between them. Germline V gene sequence: CDR1 GTSNPN, CDR2 SVGIG (reference sequence). This CDR3 has 13 residues. Here the CDR3 DNA reads TGTGCCTGGAGCCGTAGCGCCCGAGGTGAGCAGTTCTTC. Translated, it gives CAWSRSARGEQFF.

The V and J genes are TRBV3-1 (or the pseudogene TRBV3-2) and TRBJ1-6, with 7 bases matching TRBD1. The CDR3 loop spans 16 amino acids. Germline V gene lookup returns CDR1 LGHDT and CDR2 YNNKEL (reference sequence). V lost 2 bases, J lost 7 bases, and 8 bases stayed unmatched. CDR3 sequence (DNA): TGTGCCAGCAGCCAAACTGACAGGGTTGGAAATTCACCCCTCCACTTT. It translates to CASSQTDRVGNSPLHF.

V usage is TRBV2 and J usage is TRBJ1-3; 10 bases match TRBD1. Germline V gives CDR1 SNHLY, CDR2 FYNNEI. This CDR3 comprises 15 residues. The J segment lost 2 bases and the V segment lost 5 bases, leaving 3 bases of the junction unmatched. CDR3 nucleotide sequence: TGTGCCAGCAGTTTTGGACAGGGGGCTGGAAACACCATATATTTT. Amino acids: CASSFGQGAGNTIYF.

This clone was counted once. The rearrangement links TRBV28 to TRBJ1-2; TRBD1 agrees at 9 bases. Looked up from germline, CDR1 is MDHEN and CDR2 is SYDVKM. V was pared by 5 bases and J by 7 bases, with 11 bases of the junction left unmatched. CDR3 length: 15 residues. The CDR3 here is CASSLPGQGGFGYTF. DNA of the CDR3: TGTGCCAGCAGTCTTCCGGGACAGGGTGGTTTTGGCTACACCTTC.

This sequence joins TRBV19 and TRBJ1-3; D is possibly TRBD1 (5 bases). Per germline, CDR1 LNHDA and CDR2 SQIVND (reference sequence). The CDR3 length is 16 residues. V lost 5 bases, J lost 0 bases, and 14 bases lay in between. The CDR3 DNA reads as TGTGCCAGTAGTTTAATCGGGGGAACCTCTGGAAACACCATATATTTT. Protein product: CASSLIGGTSGNTIYF.

The chain has TRBV7-9 and TRBJ1-6, with TRBD1 matching over 7 bases. CDR1 is SEHNR, CDR2 FQNEAQ, per germline (reference sequence). The CDR3 contains 17 residues. V shed 4 bases and J 5 bases; nucleotides not matched to a gene: 11. The chain's CDR3 is CASSSSPGDRNNSPLHF. CDR3 DNA: TGTGCCAGCAGCTCCTCCCCGGGGGACAGAAATAATTCACCCCTCCACTTT.

This rearrangement joins TRBV29-1 to TRBJ2-1; 8 nucleotides match TRBD1. Germline V gene lookup returns CDR1 SQVTM and CDR2 ANQGSEA. This CDR3 contains 14 residues. Germline trimming cut 7 bases from V and 7 bases from J; bases unmatched to any gene: 12. In DNA form, the CDR3 reads TGCAGCGCCCCGCAGGACAGGGTCGAGAATGAGCAGTTCTTC. Its protein is CSAPQDRVENEQFF.

The chain has TRBV29-1 and TRBJ1-1; 9 bases agree with TRBD1. The CDR3 runs 14 residues. The V gene end was trimmed by 3 bases and the J gene end by 5 bases; junction bases not matched to a gene: 7. Germline-derived CDR1 and CDR2 are SQVTM and ANQGSEA. Here the CDR3 DNA reads TGCAGCGTTGAGGCTCGACAGGGGGGGACTGAAGCTTTCTTT. It specifies CSVEARQGGTEAFF.

The gene calls are TRBV7-3 and TRBJ1-1; TRBD1 is a possible D gene (6 bases). Germline V gives CDR1 SGHTA, CDR2 FQGTGA. Trimming cost V 0 bases and J 6 bases, with 11 bases left between them. The CDR3 loop spans 14 amino acids. DNA of the CDR3: TGTGCCAGCAGCTTAACAGGGGGTTTAGCTGAAGCTTTCTTT. It codes for CASSLTGGLAEAFF. Complete variable domain (other parts from reference TRBV7-3 and TRBJ1-1): GAGVSQTPSNKVTEKGKYVELRCDPISGHTALYWYRQSLGQGPEFLIYFQGTGAADDSGLPNDRFFAVRPEGSVSTLKIQRTERGDSAVYLCASSLTGGLAEAFFGQGTRLTVV.

The chain couples TRBV5-1 to TRBJ2-1; D is uncertain. Trimming took 3 bases from V and 7 from J, leaving 20 bases between them. CDR1 is SGHRS, CDR2 YFSETQ, per germline. The CDR3 covers 16 residues. CDR3 in DNA: TGCGCCAGCAGCTCCCCCGGTGGAACTACACTGAATGAGCAGTTCTTC. It yields the protein CASSSPGGTTLNEQFF.

The genes are TRBV7-9 and TRBJ1-2; tentative D call: TRBD1 (6 bases). Germline lookup yields CDR1 SEHNR and CDR2 FQNEAQ (reference sequence). The CDR3 is made up of 12 amino acids. V shed 5 bases and J shed 8 bases, with 12 bases lying between them. Here the CDR3 reads CASSPGATGYTF. The CDR3 bases are TGTGCCAGCAGCCCAGGGGCTACGGGCTACACCTTC.

The genes are TRBV20-1 and TRBJ1-3; no clear D. Germline V gives CDR1 DFQATT, CDR2 SNEGSKA (reference sequence). Trimming cost V 3 bases and J 3 bases, with 9 bases left between them. CDR3 size: 13 residues. The CDR3 coding sequence is TGCAGTGCTAGTTATGGCTTTGGAAACACCATATATTTT. Translated, it gives CSASYGFGNTIYF.

The chain uses TRBV4-1 and TRBJ2-1; 10 bases are shared with TRBD1. The V and J ends lost 3 bases and 8 bases, in that order; junction bases with no gene match: 7. This CDR3 contains 15 residues. In germline, CDR1 is MGHRA, CDR2 YSYEKL. DNA for the CDR3: TGCGCCAGCAGCCAGCCCCGGGACAGGGGCCATGAGCAGTTCTTC. It specifies CASSQPRDRGHEQFF.

This clone showed up just once. The chain couples TRBV19 to TRBJ2-7; no clear D gene. The V end was cut by 7 bases, the J end by 0 bases, with 13 bases between. The germline gives CDR1 LNHDA, CDR2 SQIVND (reference sequence). The CDR3 is 14 residues long. The CDR3 bases are TGTGCCAGTACCCCCATTCATAGCTCCTACGAGCAGTACTTC. Residues: CASTPIHSSYEQYF. The whole variable domain, remainder taken from reference TRBV19 and TRBJ2-7, is DGGITQSPKYLFRKEGQNVTLSCEQNLNHDAMYWYRQDPGQGLRLIYYSQIVNDFQKGDIAEGYSVSREKKESFPLTVTSAQKNPTAFYLCASTPIHSSYEQYFGPGTRLTVT.